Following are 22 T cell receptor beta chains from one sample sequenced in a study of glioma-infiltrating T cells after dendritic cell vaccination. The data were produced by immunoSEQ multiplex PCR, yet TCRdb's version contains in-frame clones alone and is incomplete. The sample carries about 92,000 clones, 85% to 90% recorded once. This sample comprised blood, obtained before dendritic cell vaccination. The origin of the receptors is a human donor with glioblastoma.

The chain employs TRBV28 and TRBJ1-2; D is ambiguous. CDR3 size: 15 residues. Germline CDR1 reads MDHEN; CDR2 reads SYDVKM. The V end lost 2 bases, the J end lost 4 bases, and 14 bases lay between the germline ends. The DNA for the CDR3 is TGTGCCAGCAGTTTAGTGCCCCCTGCAGGCTATGGCTACACCTTC. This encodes CASSLVPPAGYGYTF.

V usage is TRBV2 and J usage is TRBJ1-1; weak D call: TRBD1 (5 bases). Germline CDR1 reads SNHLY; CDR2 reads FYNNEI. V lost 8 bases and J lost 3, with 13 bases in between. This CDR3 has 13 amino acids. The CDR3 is CASLSREYTEAFF. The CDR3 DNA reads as TGTGCCAGCCTTAGCAGGGAATACACTGAAGCTTTCTTT.

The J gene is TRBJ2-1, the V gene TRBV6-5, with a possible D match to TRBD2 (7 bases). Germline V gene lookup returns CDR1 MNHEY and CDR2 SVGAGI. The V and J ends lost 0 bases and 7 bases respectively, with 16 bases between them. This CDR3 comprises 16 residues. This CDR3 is CASSYSIRGARNEQFF. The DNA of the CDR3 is TGTGCCAGCAGTTACTCGATCCGGGGGGCCCGAAATGAGCAGTTCTTC.

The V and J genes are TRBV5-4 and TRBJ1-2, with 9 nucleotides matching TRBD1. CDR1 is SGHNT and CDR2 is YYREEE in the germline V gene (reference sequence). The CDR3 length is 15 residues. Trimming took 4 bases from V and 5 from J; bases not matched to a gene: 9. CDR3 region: CASSAAGQGEYGYTF. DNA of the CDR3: TGTGCCAGCAGCGCCGCGGGACAGGGAGAATATGGCTACACCTTC.

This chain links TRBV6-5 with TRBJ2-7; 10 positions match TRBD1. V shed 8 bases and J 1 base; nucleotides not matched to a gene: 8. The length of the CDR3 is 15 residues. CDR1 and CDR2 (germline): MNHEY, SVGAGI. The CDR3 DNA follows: TGTGCCAGCGGCCCAGGGACAGGGGTATCCTACGAGCAGTACTTC. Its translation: CASGPGTGVSYEQYF.

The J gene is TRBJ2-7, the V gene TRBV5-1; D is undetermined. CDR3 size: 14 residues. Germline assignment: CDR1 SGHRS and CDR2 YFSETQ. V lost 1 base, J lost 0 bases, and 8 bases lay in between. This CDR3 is CASSLQENSYEQYF. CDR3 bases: TGCGCCAGCAGCTTGCAGGAAAACTCCTACGAGCAGTACTTC.

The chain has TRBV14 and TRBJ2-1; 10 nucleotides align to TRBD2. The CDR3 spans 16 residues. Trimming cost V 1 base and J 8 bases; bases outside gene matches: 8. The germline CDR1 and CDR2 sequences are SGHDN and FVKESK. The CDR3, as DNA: TGTGCCAGCAGCCAAGCAGGAGCGGGAGGGTTGGATGAGCAGTTCTTC. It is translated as CASSQAGAGGLDEQFF. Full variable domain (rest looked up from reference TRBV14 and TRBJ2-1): EAGVTQFPSHSVIEKGQTVTLRCDPISGHDNLYWYRRVMGKEIKFLLHFVKESKQDESGMPNNRFLAERTGGTYSTLKVQPAELEDSGVYFCASSQAGAGGLDEQFFGPGTRLTVL.

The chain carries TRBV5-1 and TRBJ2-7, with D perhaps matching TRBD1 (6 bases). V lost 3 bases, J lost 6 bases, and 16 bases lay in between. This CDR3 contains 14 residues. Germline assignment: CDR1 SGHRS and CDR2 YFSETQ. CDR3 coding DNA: TGCGCCAGCAGCTGGCTGACAGGAAACCTCGAGCAGTACTTC. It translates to CASSWLTGNLEQYF.

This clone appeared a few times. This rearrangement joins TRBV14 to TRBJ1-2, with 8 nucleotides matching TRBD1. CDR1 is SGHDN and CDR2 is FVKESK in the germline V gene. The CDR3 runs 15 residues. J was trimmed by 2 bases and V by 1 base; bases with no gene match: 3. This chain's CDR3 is CASSQVPGGNYGYTF. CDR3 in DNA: TGTGCCAGCAGCCAAGTACCAGGGGGCAACTATGGCTACACCTTC.

CDR3 sequence (DNA): TGTGCCAGCAGTTTCACAGGGTTTCCGGAGACCCAGTACTTC. Its protein product is CASSFTGFPETQYF. The chain is built from TRBV27 and TRBJ2-5, with D perhaps matching TRBD1 (6 bases). CDR3 length: 14 amino acids. Germline-derived CDR1 and CDR2 are MNHEY and SMNVEV (reference sequence). Trimming left V 3 bases short and J 5 bases short, with 13 bases between.

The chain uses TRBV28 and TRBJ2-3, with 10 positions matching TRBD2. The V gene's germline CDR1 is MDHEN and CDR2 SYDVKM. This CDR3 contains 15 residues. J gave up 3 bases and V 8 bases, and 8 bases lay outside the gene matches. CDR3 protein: CASYSPSGSTDTQYF. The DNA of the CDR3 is TGTGCCAGCTACTCCCCTAGCGGGAGTACAGATACGCAGTATTTT.

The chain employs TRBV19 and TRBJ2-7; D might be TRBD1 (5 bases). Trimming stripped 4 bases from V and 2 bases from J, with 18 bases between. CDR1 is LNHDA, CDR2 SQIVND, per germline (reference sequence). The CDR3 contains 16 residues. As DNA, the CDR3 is TGTGCCAGTAGTACCCATGAAATGGGGCCTCCCTACGAGCAGTACTTC. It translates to CASSTHEMGPPYEQYF. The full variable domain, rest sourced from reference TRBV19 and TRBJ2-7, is DGGITQSPKYLFRKEGQNVTLSCEQNLNHDAMYWYRQDPGQGLRLIYYSQIVNDFQKGDIAEGYSVSREKKESFPLTVTSAQKNPTAFYLCASSTHEMGPPYEQYFGPGTRLTVT.

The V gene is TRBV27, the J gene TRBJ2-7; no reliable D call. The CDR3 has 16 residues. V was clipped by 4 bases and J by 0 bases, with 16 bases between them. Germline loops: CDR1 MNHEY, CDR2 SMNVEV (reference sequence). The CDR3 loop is CASSSSSWAPSYEQYF. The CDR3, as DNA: TGTGCCAGCAGTTCCTCTTCCTGGGCCCCCTCCTACGAGCAGTACTTC.

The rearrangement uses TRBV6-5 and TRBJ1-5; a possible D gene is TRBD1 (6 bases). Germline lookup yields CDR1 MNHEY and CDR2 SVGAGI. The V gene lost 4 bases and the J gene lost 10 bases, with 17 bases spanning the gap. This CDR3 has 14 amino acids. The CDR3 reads CASSSLEGVRPQHF. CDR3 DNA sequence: TGTGCCAGCAGTTCCCTAGAGGGGGTCCGCCCCCAGCATTTT.

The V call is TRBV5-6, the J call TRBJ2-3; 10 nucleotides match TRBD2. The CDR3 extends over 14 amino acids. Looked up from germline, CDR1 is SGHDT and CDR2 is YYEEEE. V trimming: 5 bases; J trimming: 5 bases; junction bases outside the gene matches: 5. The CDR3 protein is CASSLAGVRDTQYF. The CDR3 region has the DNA TGTGCCAGCAGTCTAGCGGGGGTTAGAGATACGCAGTATTTT.

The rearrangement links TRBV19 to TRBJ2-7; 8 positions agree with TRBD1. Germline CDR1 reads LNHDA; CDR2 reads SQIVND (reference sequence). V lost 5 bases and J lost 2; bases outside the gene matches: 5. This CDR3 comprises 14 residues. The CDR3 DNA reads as TGTGCCAGTAGTGGGACAGGACTTCCCTACGAGCAGTACTTC. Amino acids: CASSGTGLPYEQYF.

The chain's CDR3 is CAGTIPPGGYEQYF. The CDR3 DNA reads as TGTGCCGGAACGATTCCGCCGGGAGGATACGAGCAGTACTTC. The V gene is TRBV30, the J gene TRBJ2-7; 7 bases are shared with TRBD2. CDR1 is GTSNPN and CDR2 is SVGIG in the germline V gene (reference sequence). This CDR3 contains 14 residues. J lost 4 bases, V lost 8 bases, and 14 bases had no gene match.

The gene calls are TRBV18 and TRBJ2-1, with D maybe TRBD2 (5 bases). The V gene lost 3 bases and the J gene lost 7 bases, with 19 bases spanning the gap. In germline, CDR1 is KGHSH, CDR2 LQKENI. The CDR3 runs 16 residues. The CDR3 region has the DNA TGTGCCAGCTCACCTCCAGGACTCCCATTGGGGAATGAGCAGTTCTTC. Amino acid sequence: CASSPPGLPLGNEQFF.

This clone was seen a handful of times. CDR3 protein: CASSVRSGDMIETQYF. The CDR3 nucleotides are TGTGCCAGCAGCGTAAGGAGCGGTGATATGATTGAGACCCAGTACTTC. The chain employs TRBV9 and TRBJ2-5; possibly TRBD2 for D (5 bases). This CDR3 spans 16 amino acids. Germline-derived CDR1 and CDR2 are SGDLS and YYNGEE. Trimming took 1 base from V and 5 from J, leaving 18 bases between them.

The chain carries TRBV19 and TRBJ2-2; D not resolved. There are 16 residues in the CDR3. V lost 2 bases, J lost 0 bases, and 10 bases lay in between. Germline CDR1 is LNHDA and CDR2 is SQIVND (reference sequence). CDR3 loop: CASSIKLGANTGELFF. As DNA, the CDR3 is TGTGCCAGTAGTATAAAGCTAGGAGCGAACACCGGGGAGCTGTTTTTT.

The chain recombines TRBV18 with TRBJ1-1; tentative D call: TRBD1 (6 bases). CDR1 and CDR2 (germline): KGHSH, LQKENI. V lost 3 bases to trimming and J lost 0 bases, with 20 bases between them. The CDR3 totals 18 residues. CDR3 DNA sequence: TGTGCCAGCTCACCCCCCACGGGGGGCCCGGGAATGAACACTGAAGCTTTCTTT. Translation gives CASSPPTGGPGMNTEAFF.

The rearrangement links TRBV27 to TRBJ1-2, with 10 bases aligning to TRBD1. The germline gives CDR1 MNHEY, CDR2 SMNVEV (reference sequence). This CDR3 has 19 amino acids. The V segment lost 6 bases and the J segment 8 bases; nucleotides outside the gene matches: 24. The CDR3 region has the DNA TGTGCCAGCAGCCTGGGGATCCGGGACAGGGGACCCCATTATGAAGGCTACACCTTC. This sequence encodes CASSLGIRDRGPHYEGYTF.